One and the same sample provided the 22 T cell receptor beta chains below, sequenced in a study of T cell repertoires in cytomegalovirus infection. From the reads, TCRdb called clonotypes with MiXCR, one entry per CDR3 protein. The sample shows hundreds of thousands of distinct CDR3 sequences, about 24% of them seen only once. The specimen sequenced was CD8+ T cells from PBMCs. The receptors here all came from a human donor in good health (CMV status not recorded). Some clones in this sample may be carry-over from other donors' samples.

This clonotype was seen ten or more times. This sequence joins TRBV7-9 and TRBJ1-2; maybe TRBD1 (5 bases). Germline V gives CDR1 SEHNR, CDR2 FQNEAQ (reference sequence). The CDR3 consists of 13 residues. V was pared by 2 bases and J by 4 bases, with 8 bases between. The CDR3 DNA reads TGTGCCAGCAGCTTACCCGGGGGCTATGGCTACACCTTC. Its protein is CASSLPGGYGYTF.

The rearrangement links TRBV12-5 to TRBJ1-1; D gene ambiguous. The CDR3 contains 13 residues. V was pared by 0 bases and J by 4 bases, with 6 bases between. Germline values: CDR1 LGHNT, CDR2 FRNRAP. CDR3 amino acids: CASGLVISTEAFF. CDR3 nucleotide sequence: TGTGCTAGTGGTTTGGTAATTTCCACTGAAGCTTTCTTT.

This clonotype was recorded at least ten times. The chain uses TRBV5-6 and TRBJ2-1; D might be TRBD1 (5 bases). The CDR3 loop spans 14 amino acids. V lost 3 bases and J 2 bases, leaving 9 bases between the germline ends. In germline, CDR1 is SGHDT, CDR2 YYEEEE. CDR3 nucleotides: TGTGCCAGCAGCTACGACAGACCCTACAATGAGCAGTTCTTC. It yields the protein CASSYDRPYNEQFF.

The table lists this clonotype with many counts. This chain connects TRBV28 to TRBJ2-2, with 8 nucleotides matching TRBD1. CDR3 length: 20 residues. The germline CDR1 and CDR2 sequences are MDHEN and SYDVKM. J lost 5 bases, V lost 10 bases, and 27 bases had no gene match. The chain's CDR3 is CATTLLGQGPSDKQTGELFF. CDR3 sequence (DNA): TGTGCCACTACACTTTTAGGACAGGGCCCCTCCGATAAACAGACCGGGGAGCTGTTTTTT. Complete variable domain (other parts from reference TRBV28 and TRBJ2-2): DVKVTQSSRYLVKRTGEKVFLECVQDMDHENMFWYRQDPGLGLRLIYFSYDVKMKEKGDIPEGYSVSREKKERFSLILESASTNQTSMYLCATTLLGQGPSDKQTGELFFGEGSRLTVL.

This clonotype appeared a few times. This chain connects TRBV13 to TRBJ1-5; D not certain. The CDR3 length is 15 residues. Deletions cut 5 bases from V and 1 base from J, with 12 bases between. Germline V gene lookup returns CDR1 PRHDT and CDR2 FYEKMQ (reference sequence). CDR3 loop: CASSGRGVSNQPQHF. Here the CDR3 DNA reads TGTGCCAGCAGCGGAAGAGGAGTAAGCAATCAGCCCCAGCATTTT.

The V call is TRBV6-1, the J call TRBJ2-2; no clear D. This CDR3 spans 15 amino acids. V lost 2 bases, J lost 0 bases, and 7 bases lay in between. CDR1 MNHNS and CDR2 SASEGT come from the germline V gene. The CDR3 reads CASSENKANTGELFF. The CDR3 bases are TGTGCCAGCAGTGAAAATAAGGCGAACACCGGGGAGCTGTTTTTT.

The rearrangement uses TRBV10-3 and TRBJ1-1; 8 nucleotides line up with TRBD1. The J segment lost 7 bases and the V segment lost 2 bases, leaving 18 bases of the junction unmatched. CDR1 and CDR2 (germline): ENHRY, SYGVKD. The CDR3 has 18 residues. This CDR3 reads CAISEVGLTGTGPIEAFF. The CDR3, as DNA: TGTGCCATCAGTGAGGTGGGCCTCACCGGGACAGGACCTATTGAAGCTTTCTTT.

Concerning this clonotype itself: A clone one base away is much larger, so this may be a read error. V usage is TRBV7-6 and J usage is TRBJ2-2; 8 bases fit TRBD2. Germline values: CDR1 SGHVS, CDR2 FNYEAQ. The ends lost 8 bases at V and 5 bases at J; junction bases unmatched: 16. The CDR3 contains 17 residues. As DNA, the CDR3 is TGTGCCAGCGGCCCTCAGCTAGCGGGCCCCTCGACCGGGGAGCTGTTTTTT. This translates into CASGPQLAGPSTGELFF.

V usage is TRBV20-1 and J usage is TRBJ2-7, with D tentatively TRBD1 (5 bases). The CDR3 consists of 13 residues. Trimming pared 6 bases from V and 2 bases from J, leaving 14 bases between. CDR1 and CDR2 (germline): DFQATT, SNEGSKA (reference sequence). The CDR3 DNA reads TGCAGTGCCCCGGCCCAGGGCCCCTACGAGCAGTACTTC. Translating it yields CSAPAQGPYEQYF.

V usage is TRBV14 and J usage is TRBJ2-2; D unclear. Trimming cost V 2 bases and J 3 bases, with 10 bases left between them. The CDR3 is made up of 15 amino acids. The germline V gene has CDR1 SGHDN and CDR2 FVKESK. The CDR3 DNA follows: TGTGCCAGCAGCCAATTCCCCATTGACACCGGGGAGCTGTTTTTT. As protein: CASSQFPIDTGELFF.

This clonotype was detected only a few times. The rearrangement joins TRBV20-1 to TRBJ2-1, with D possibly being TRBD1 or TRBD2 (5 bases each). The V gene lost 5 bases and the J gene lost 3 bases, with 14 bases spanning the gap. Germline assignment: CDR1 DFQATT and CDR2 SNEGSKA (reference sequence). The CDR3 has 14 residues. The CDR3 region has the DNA TGCAGTGCTTGGGGGAGCCGTAACTACAATGAGCAGTTCTTC. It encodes CSAWGSRNYNEQFF.

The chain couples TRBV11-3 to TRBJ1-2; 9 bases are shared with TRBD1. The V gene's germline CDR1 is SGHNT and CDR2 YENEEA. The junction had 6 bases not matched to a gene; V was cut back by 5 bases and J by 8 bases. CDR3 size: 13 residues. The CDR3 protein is CASSEGQGGGYTF. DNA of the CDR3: TGTGCCAGCAGCGAGGGACAGGGTGGAGGCTACACCTTC.

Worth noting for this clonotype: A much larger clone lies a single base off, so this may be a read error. The DNA of the CDR3 is TGTGCCAGCAGTTCCCCTGTCGGGAGGGGGGGCAATGAGCAGTTCTTC. Its protein product is CASSSPVGRGGNEQFF. The J gene is TRBJ2-1, the V gene TRBV28, with 8 bases identical to TRBD2. The V segment lost 4 bases and the J segment 6 bases; nucleotides outside the gene matches: 11. Per the germline V gene, CDR1 is MDHEN and CDR2 is SYDVKM. There are 16 residues in the CDR3. Complete variable domain (other parts from reference TRBV28 and TRBJ2-1): DVKVTQSSRYLVKRTGEKVFLECVQDMDHENMFWYRQDPGLGLRLIYFSYDVKMKEKGDIPEGYSVSREKKERFSLILESASTNQTSMYLCASSSPVGRGGNEQFFGPGTRLTVL.

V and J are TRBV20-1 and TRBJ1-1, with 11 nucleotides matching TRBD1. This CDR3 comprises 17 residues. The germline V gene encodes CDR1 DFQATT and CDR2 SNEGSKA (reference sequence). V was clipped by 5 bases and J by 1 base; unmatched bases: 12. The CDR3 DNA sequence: TGCAGTGCTCCTCTCGGGACAGGGGGGTACTCGAACACTGAAGCTTTCTTT. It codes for CSAPLGTGGYSNTEAFF.

The DNA of the CDR3 is TGTGCCACCAGTGATGGACCGACAGGGGCCAAACGAGGGAATGAGCAGTTCTTC. Translating gives CATSDGPTGAKRGNEQFF. This chain joins TRBV24-1 and TRBJ2-1, with TRBD1 matching over 8 bases. The CDR3 is 18 amino acids. The V segment lost 3 bases and the J segment 7 bases; nucleotides outside the gene matches: 16. The germline V gene encodes CDR1 KGHDR and CDR2 SFDVKD.

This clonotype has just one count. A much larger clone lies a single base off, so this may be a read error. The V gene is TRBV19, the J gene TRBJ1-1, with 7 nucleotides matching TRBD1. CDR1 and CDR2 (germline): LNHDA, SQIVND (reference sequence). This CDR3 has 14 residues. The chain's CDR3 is CVSFGTVMNTEAFF. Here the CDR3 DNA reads TGTGTCAGTTTTGGGACAGTCATGAACACTGAAGCTTTCTTT. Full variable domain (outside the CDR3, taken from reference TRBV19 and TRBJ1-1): DGGITQSPKYLFRKEGQNVTLSCEQNLNHDAMYWYRQDPGQGLRLIYYSQIVNDFQKGDIAEGYSVSREKKESFPLTVTSAQKNPTAFYLCVSFGTVMNTEAFFGQGTRLTVV.

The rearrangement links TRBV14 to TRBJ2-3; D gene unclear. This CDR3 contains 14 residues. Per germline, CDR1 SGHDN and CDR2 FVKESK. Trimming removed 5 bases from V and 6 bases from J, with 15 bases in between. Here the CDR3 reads CASSKCGVVDTQYF. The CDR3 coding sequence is TGTGCCAGCAGCAAGTGTGGGGTGGTGGATACGCAGTATTTT.

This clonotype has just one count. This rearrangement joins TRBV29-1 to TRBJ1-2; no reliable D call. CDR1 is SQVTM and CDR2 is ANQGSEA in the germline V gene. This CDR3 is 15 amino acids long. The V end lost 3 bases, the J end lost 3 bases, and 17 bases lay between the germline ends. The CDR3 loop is CSVDEGDQTHYGYTF. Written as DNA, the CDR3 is TGCAGCGTTGACGAAGGTGATCAAACCCACTATGGCTACACCTTC.

CDR3 sequence reads: CASSPTSGSLFGELFF. The CDR3 coding sequence is TGTGCCAGCAGTCCGACTAGCGGGAGCCTCTTCGGGGAGCTGTTTTTT. This chain joins TRBV12-3 or TRBV12-4 and TRBJ2-2, with 12 bases matching TRBD2. With V trimmed by 5 bases and J by 7 bases, 8 bases remained unmatched. This CDR3 contains 16 residues.

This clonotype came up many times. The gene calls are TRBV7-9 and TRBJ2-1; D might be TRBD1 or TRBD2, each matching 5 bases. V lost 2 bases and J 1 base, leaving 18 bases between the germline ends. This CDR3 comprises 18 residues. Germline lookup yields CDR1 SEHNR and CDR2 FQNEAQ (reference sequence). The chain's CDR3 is CASSLPRVGTHSYNEQFF. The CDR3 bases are TGTGCCAGCAGCTTACCGAGGGTCGGGACGCATTCCTACAATGAGCAGTTCTTC. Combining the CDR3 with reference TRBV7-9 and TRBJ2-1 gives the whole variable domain DTGVSQNPRHKITKRGQNVTFRCDPISEHNRLYWYRQTLGQGPEFLTYFQNEAQLEKSRLLSDRFSAERPKGSFSTLEIQRTEQGDSAMYLCASSLPRVGTHSYNEQFFGPGTRLTVL.

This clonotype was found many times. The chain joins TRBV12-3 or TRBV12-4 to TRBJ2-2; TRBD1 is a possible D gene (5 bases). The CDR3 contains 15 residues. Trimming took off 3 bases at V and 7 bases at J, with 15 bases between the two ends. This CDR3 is CASSFEIRGVGELFF. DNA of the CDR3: TGTGCCAGCAGTTTTGAAATTAGGGGCGTCGGGGAGCTGTTTTTT.

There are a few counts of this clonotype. The CDR3 nucleotides are TGTGCCAGCAGTCCTGACATCCTCTCTGGAAACACCATATATTTT. Protein: CASSPDILSGNTIYF. The V and J genes are TRBV2 and TRBJ1-3; D unresolved. V was clipped by 5 bases and J by 0 bases, with 11 bases between them. In germline, CDR1 is SNHLY, CDR2 FYNNEI. The CDR3 consists of 15 residues. The variable domain in full, with the rest retrieved from reference TRBV2 and TRBJ1-3, is EPEVTQTPSHQVTQMGQEVILRCVPISNHLYFYWYRQILGQKVEFLVSFYNNEISEKSEIFDDQFSVERPDGSNFTLKIRSTKLEDSAMYFCASSPDILSGNTIYFGEGSWLTVV.